Below are 31 T cell receptor beta chains sequenced from a single sample in a study of T-cell memory formation after mild COVID-19. TCRdb reanalysed the 5' RACE reads using MiXCR and keeps one entry per CDR3 protein. The profile shows more than 80,000 distinct CDR3 sequences, 9.5% to 15% of them singletons. Sequencing was carried out using PBMCs or a T cell subset sorted from them (not recorded which). All receptors derive from an adult woman who had mild COVID-19 (a few samples of this study predate the infection). Cell type and time point are not known.

The rearrangement uses TRBV12-3 or TRBV12-4 and TRBJ2-2; D may be TRBD1 (5 bases). The CDR3 loop spans 12 amino acids. V was shortened by 6 bases and J by 5 bases, with 7 bases between the two germline ends. The CDR3 sequence: CASSQGTGELFF. The CDR3 region has the DNA TGTGCCAGCAGCCAGGGAACCGGGGAGCTGTTTTTT.

This clonotype was counted only a few times. This rearrangement joins TRBV5-1 to TRBJ2-1; possible D gene TRBD2, 7 bases. V lost 5 bases, J lost 1 base, and 16 bases lay in between. Germline V CDR1 and CDR2: SGHRS, YFSETQ. This CDR3 has 16 residues. The CDR3 nucleotides read TGCGCCAGCAGTATGTGGGGGGGACAATCCTACAATGAGCAGTTCTTC. It yields the protein CASSMWGGQSYNEQFF.

The chain couples TRBV12-3 or TRBV12-4 to TRBJ2-1; TRBD1 agrees at 10 bases. Trimming at V came to 7 bases and at J to 8 bases, leaving 8 bases not matched to a gene. This CDR3 has 14 residues. This CDR3 is CASTPGTGADEQFF. The CDR3 nucleotides are TGTGCCAGCACCCCCGGGACAGGGGCCGATGAGCAGTTCTTC.

The table lists this clonotype with a few counts. The chain couples TRBV5-6 to TRBJ1-1, with a weak D call TRBD1 (6 bases). The V end lost 0 bases, the J end lost 0 bases, and 15 bases lay between the germline ends. CDR3 length equals 17 residues. Germline V CDR1 and CDR2: SGHDT, YYEEEE. The CDR3 spells CASSLEAAGHMNTEAFF. CDR3 DNA: TGTGCCAGCAGCTTGGAGGCGGCGGGACACATGAACACTGAAGCTTTCTTT.

The gene calls are TRBV7-9 and TRBJ2-3; TRBD1 or TRBD2 may be the D gene (5 bases each). Trimming took 3 bases from V and 0 from J, leaving 13 bases between them. The length of the CDR3 is 16 residues. Germline CDR1 SEHNR, CDR2 FQNEAQ (reference sequence). This CDR3 is CASSFMGRISTDTQYF. CDR3 DNA sequence: TGTGCCAGCAGCTTCATGGGACGGATTAGCACAGATACGCAGTATTTT.

The chain carries TRBV3-1 and TRBJ1-2; no clear D. Germline lookup yields CDR1 LGHDT and CDR2 YNNKEL (reference sequence). This CDR3 has 15 amino acids. The ends were cut back, 4 bases at V and 7 bases at J, with 19 bases in the middle. CDR3 sequence reads: CASSLGPTKLGGYTF. CDR3 nucleotides: TGTGCCAGCAGCCTTGGGCCCACCAAGTTGGGTGGCTACACCTTC.

The rearrangement links TRBV21-1 to TRBJ2-7; no DNA check was done on the table's D call, TRBD1. TRBV21-1 counts as a pseudogene. The CDR3 loop spans 14 amino acids. CDR3 residues: CASTAGGRPYEQYF. For the CDR3, the DNA is TGTGCCTCTACCGCGGGCGGCCGACCCTACGAGCAGTACTTC.

This clonotype was seen more than once but under ten times. The chain joins TRBV28 to TRBJ2-1, with D possibly being TRBD1 (6 bases). The germline V gene encodes CDR1 MDHEN and CDR2 SYDVKM. Trimming shortened V by 1 base and J by 7 bases, and 17 bases separated the two germline ends. The CDR3 has 16 amino acids. Written as DNA, the CDR3 is TGTGCCAGCAGTTTATATCGGGACATGTTAGAGAATGAGCAGTTCTTC. It encodes CASSLYRDMLENEQFF.

This chain's CDR3 is CASRTVSGSSYNEQFF. The CDR3 bases are TGTGCCAGCAGGACTGTTAGCGGGAGTTCCTACAATGAGCAGTTCTTC. The chain employs TRBV12-3 or TRBV12-4 and TRBJ2-1, with 9 bases identical to TRBD2. J was trimmed by 1 base and V by 6 bases; bases with no gene match: 7. The CDR3 runs to 16 residues.

The genes are TRBV13 and TRBJ2-7; TRBD1 aligns across 8 bases. Looked up from germline, CDR1 is PRHDT and CDR2 is FYEKMQ (reference sequence). Losses at the gene ends were 5 bases for V and 0 bases for J; bases not matched to a gene: 9. The CDR3 covers 16 residues. The CDR3 loop is CASSPYRDRSSYEQYF. The CDR3, as DNA: TGTGCCAGCAGCCCTTACCGGGACAGGAGCTCCTACGAGCAGTACTTC.

Many counts were recorded for this clonotype. The V and J genes are TRBV7-9 and TRBJ2-3, with D perhaps TRBD1 (5 bases). Deletions cut 6 bases from V and 2 bases from J, with 9 bases between. This CDR3 is built from 13 residues. Looked up from germline, CDR1 is SEHNR and CDR2 is FQNEAQ (reference sequence). In DNA form, the CDR3 reads TGTGCCAGCAGGCCCAGGGACACAGATACGCAGTATTTT. It codes for CASRPRDTDTQYF. Variable domain in full (rest from reference TRBV7-9 and TRBJ2-3): DTGVSQNPRHKITKRGQNVTFRCDPISEHNRLYWYRQTLGQGPEFLTYFQNEAQLEKSRLLSDRFSAERPKGSFSTLEIQRTEQGDSAMYLCASRPRDTDTQYFGPGTRLTVL.

This clonotype was counted between two and nine times. The chain is built from TRBV6-2 or TRBV6-3 and TRBJ2-5; D perhaps matches TRBD2 (6 bases). V was cut by 6 bases and J by 4 bases, with 18 bases left in between. The germline gives CDR1 MNHEY, CDR2 SVGEGT. CDR3 length: 15 amino acids. The CDR3 nucleotides read TGTGCCAGCAGCTCCGTGCCGGGGGAGAGAGAGACCCAGTACTTC. Protein sequence: CASSSVPGERETQYF.

This clonotype was recorded at least ten times. The chain recombines TRBV11-1 with TRBJ2-1; the D is unclear. From germline, CDR1 is SGHAT and CDR2 FQDESV (reference sequence). The germline V and J ends were trimmed by 4 bases and 4 bases, with 11 bases remaining between them. The CDR3 contains 14 residues. As DNA, the CDR3 is TGTGCCAGCAGCTCGGGCGGCGAATACAATGAGCAGTTCTTC. As protein: CASSSGGEYNEQFF.

In this sample, this clonotype turned up many times. The chain uses TRBV29-1 and TRBJ2-2; D unresolved. Trimming cost V 4 bases and J 5 bases, with 11 bases left between them. The germline V gene encodes CDR1 SQVTM and CDR2 ANQGSEA. This CDR3 contains 13 residues. CDR3 DNA: TGCAGCGTTGTTCAGGTTGGGACCGGGGAGCTGTTTTTT. This codes for CSVVQVGTGELFF.

The chain has TRBV29-1 and TRBJ2-1; 9 bases map to TRBD2. CDR1 and CDR2 (germline): SQVTM, ANQGSEA. The V gene end was trimmed by 6 bases and the J gene end by 0 bases; junction bases not matched to a gene: 9. The length of the CDR3 is 16 residues. In DNA form, the CDR3 reads TGCAGCGTCCCCGAGACGCGGGGGGGCTCCTACAATGAGCAGTTCTTC. Translating gives CSVPETRGGSYNEQFF.

V and J are TRBV7-8 and TRBJ2-5, with a tentative D call TRBD2 (5 bases). V was cut by 4 bases and J by 7 bases, with 13 bases left in between. The germline V gene encodes CDR1 SGHVS and CDR2 FQNEAQ. This CDR3 has 13 residues. CDR3: CASSSYGSGTQYF. The CDR3 DNA follows: TGTGCCAGCAGCTCCTATGGGAGCGGGACCCAGTACTTC.

The chain has TRBV5-1 and TRBJ1-1; D gene uncertain. Trimming stripped 2 bases from V and 4 bases from J, with 15 bases between. Per the germline V gene, CDR1 is SGHRS and CDR2 is YFSETQ. This CDR3 region has 15 residues. CDR3 bases: TGCGCCAGCAGCTTCGGGCAGAGGACCCCCACTGAAGCTTTCTTT. Protein: CASSFGQRTPTEAFF.

This clonotype was counted many times. The rearrangement links TRBV5-1 to TRBJ2-1; weak D call: TRBD2 (5 bases). The CDR3 length is 15 residues. The V gene lost 0 bases and the J gene lost 8 bases, with 15 bases spanning the gap. Germline V gene sequence: CDR1 SGHRS, CDR2 YFSETQ. CDR3 region: CASSLEWFSVDEQFF. The CDR3 bases are TGCGCCAGCAGCTTGGAGTGGTTTAGCGTCGATGAGCAGTTCTTC.

Many counts were recorded for this clonotype. The chain carries TRBV7-9 and TRBJ2-1; 8 nucleotides agree with TRBD1. The germline V gene encodes CDR1 SEHNR and CDR2 FQNEAQ (reference sequence). The CDR3 has 19 amino acids. V gave up 4 bases and J gave up 1 base; unmatched junction bases: 15. CDR3 DNA: TGTGCCAGCAGCTCAAGCCAGCCGGCCACAGGGGGTTCCTACAATGAGCAGTTCTTC. This encodes CASSSSQPATGGSYNEQFF.

The rearrangement links TRBV7-9 to TRBJ2-5, with TRBD2 identical over 7 bases. The V segment lost 1 base and the J segment 4 bases; nucleotides outside the gene matches: 3. Germline CDR1 is SEHNR and CDR2 is FQNEAQ (reference sequence). The CDR3 length is 14 residues. The CDR3, as DNA: TGTGCCAGCAGCTTAGGGTTAGCGGGAGAGACCCAGTACTTC. Amino acid sequence: CASSLGLAGETQYF.

Only a few counts were recorded for this clonotype. This rearrangement joins TRBV6-5 to TRBJ1-4; a weak D match, TRBD1 (5 bases). V lost 4 bases to trimming and J lost 3 bases, with 15 bases between them. CDR3 length: 16 residues. Per germline, CDR1 MNHEY and CDR2 SVGAGI. The CDR3 region has the DNA TGTGCCAGCAGTTCTTCTCCCGGGACGTCTAATGAAAAACTGTTTTTT. The encoded protein is CASSSSPGTSNEKLFF.

This clonotype was observed many times. The chain couples TRBV7-3 to TRBJ2-1; a possible D gene is TRBD2 (5 bases). Deletions cut 3 bases from V and 6 bases from J, with 12 bases between. Germline loops: CDR1 SGHTA, CDR2 FQGTGA. This CDR3 comprises 14 residues. The DNA for the CDR3 is TGTGCCAGCAGCTTGGCGGCTAGCAGCAATGAGCAGTTCTTC. Translation gives CASSLAASSNEQFF.

In this sample, this clonotype turned up a few times. V is TRBV29-1 and J is TRBJ1-4; 11 bases are shared with TRBD1. The CDR3 spans 14 residues. The J segment lost 8 bases and the V segment lost 2 bases, leaving 4 bases of the junction unmatched. The germline V gene has CDR1 SQVTM and CDR2 ANQGSEA. The CDR3 DNA reads TGCAGCGTTGAAACGTGGGACAGGGGGGAAAAACTGTTTTTT. Its protein product is CSVETWDRGEKLFF.

J is TRBJ2-1 and V is TRBV5-1, with 13 nucleotides matching TRBD2. From germline, CDR1 is SGHRS and CDR2 YFSETQ. CDR3 length: 16 amino acids. V was pared by 5 bases and J by 2 bases, with 4 bases of the junction left unmatched. Here the CDR3 DNA reads TGCGCCAGCAGTCTGACTAGCGGGGGGACCTACAATGAGCAGTTCTTC. This gives the protein CASSLTSGGTYNEQFF.

This chain connects TRBV2 to TRBJ2-6; D ambiguous. The germline V gene has CDR1 SNHLY and CDR2 FYNNEI. The CDR3 has 14 residues. The ends were cut back, 4 bases at V and 0 bases at J, with 4 bases in the middle. The CDR3 loop reads CASSGDSGANVLTF. The CDR3 DNA reads TGTGCCAGCAGTGGGGACTCTGGGGCCAACGTCCTGACTTTC.

The gene calls are TRBV12-3 or TRBV12-4 and TRBJ2-1; 10 bases are a match to TRBD2. The J segment lost 0 bases and the V segment lost 4 bases, leaving 3 bases of the junction unmatched. This CDR3 region has 16 residues. The CDR3 sequence: CASSWGLATSYNEQFF. The CDR3 nucleotides read TGTGCCAGCAGTTGGGGACTAGCGACCTCCTACAATGAGCAGTTCTTC.

In DNA form, the CDR3 reads TGCAGTGCTAGTTACGGGGTTGTCTACGAGCAGTACTTC. Protein: CSASYGVVYEQYF. This sequence joins TRBV20-1 and TRBJ2-7, with a weak D call TRBD2 (5 bases). V was pared by 3 bases and J by 3 bases, with 12 bases between. The CDR3 spans 13 residues. Germline V gene data show CDR1 as DFQATT and CDR2 as SNEGSKA (reference sequence).

There are a few counts of this clonotype. The V call is TRBV7-8, the J call TRBJ2-7, with a tentative D call TRBD2 (6 bases). CDR1 and CDR2 (germline): SGHVS, FQNEAQ. This CDR3 has 14 amino acids. V lost 2 bases, J lost 6 bases, and 14 bases lay in between. The CDR3 protein is CASSLWVAASEQYF. In DNA form, the CDR3 reads TGTGCCAGCAGCTTATGGGTAGCGGCCTCCGAGCAGTACTTC.

This clonotype was detected only a few times. The rearrangement joins TRBV2 to TRBJ2-7; no firm D call. CDR3 length equals 14 residues. The germline CDR1 and CDR2 sequences are SNHLY and FYNNEI. Trimming shortened V by 6 bases and J by 4 bases, and 16 bases separated the two germline ends. As DNA, the CDR3 is TGTGCCAGCAGCGATCCACAGAAACAATACGAGCAGTACTTC. Translated: CASSDPQKQYEQYF.

This clonotype was seen a few times. The rearrangement links TRBV7-3 to TRBJ1-2; D perhaps matches TRBD1 (6 bases). In germline, CDR1 is SGHTA, CDR2 FQGTGA. This CDR3 contains 17 residues. V was clipped by 5 bases and J by 2 bases, with 21 bases between them. CDR3 coding DNA: TGTGCCAGCAGCCCCCAGGGGTCGAGGGACCCCAACTATGGCTACACCTTC. This translates into CASSPQGSRDPNYGYTF.

This clonotype was recorded many times. The chain joins TRBV14 to TRBJ2-1; 7 bases are a match to TRBD1. The CDR3 runs 17 residues. The V gene's germline CDR1 is SGHDN and CDR2 FVKESK. With 0 bases clipped from V and 4 bases from J, the junction kept 9 bases outside the gene matches. This CDR3 reads CASSQDYRGTSYNEQFF. The CDR3 nucleotides read TGTGCCAGCAGCCAAGATTACAGGGGCACTTCTTACAATGAGCAGTTCTTC.